The 25 T cell receptor beta chains in this list originate from one sample, sequenced in a study of glioma-infiltrating T cells. Amplification of TCR alpha and beta CDR3 regions from RNA used iRepertoire nested multiplex PCR. Via MiXCR, TCRdb re-called the multiplex PCR reads, giving one row per CDR3 protein. The sample has roughly 350,000 distinct CDR3 sequences, roughly two fifths seen once. Sequencing used glioma tissue, nonneoplastic brain tissue, or PBMCs (not recorded which). The receptors shown here come from a human donor with low-grade glioma or glioblastoma, undergoing nonglioma brain surgery, or in good health (not recorded which).

Notes on this clonotype: Sequence at one end of the junction differs from germline and may be a read error. V and J are TRBV20-1 and TRBJ2-7; either TRBD1 or TRBD2 may fit D (5 bases each). CDR1 DFQATT and CDR2 SNEGSKA come from the germline V gene (reference sequence). The CDR3 totals 16 residues. The CDR3 DNA reads TGCAGTGCTAGAAAATCCGGGGCCCGGGCCCGATACGAGCGGTACTTC. Translating it yields CSARKSGARARYERYF.

This clonotype has a handful of counts. This sequence joins TRBV6-5 and TRBJ2-2; D unresolved. CDR1 and CDR2 (germline): MNHEY, SVGAGI. Trimming pared 6 bases from V and 6 bases from J, leaving 14 bases between. The CDR3 runs to 14 residues. CDR3 region: CASRRLGAAGELFF. DNA of the CDR3: TGTGCCAGCAGGCGGCTCGGAGCCGCCGGGGAGCTGTTTTTT.

In its sample, this clonotype was seen once. The chain recombines TRBV28 with TRBJ2-2, with D unresolved. V lost 3 bases and J 6 bases, leaving 14 bases between the germline ends. The CDR3 length is 15 residues. The germline gives CDR1 MDHEN, CDR2 SYDVKM. CDR3 bases: TGTGCCAGCAGTTTCGGTTCAGCTGGGGCCGGGGAGCTGTTTTTT. It encodes CASSFGSAGAGELFF. Based on the CDR3 plus reference TRBV28 and TRBJ2-2, the full variable domain is DVKVTQSSRYLVKRTGEKVFLECVQDMDHENMFWYRQDPGLGLRLIYFSYDVKMKEKGDIPEGYSVSREKKERFSLILESASTNQTSMYLCASSFGSAGAGELFFGEGSRLTVL.

With regard to this clonotype: A much larger clone differs by one base, so this may be a read error. The chain combines TRBV20-1 with TRBJ2-1; TRBD1 is a possible D gene (6 bases). Germline V gives CDR1 DFQATT, CDR2 SNEGSKA (reference sequence). The V end was cut by 0 bases, the J end by 13 bases, with 22 bases between. The CDR3 length is 15 residues. CDR3 sequence reads: CSARDRARGAETQFF. CDR3 nucleotides: TGCAGTGCTAGAGATCGGGCCAGGGGCGCGGAGACCCAGTTCTTC.

This chain uses TRBV6-1 with TRBJ2-7; 7 bases line up with TRBD2. V was pared by 7 bases and J by 0 bases, with 9 bases of the junction left unmatched. Germline V CDR1 and CDR2: MNHNS, SASEGT. The CDR3 is 15 residues long. In DNA form, the CDR3 reads TGTGCCAGCATATTGGGGGGGTACTCCTCCTACGAGCAGTACTTC. It encodes CASILGGYSSYEQYF.

Here the CDR3 DNA reads TGTGCCTGCAAGGGACTAGCGGGAGCCGCCTACGGTGAGCAGTTCTTC. Translating gives CACKGLAGAAYGEQFF. The gene calls are TRBV6-2 or TRBV6-3 and TRBJ2-1; TRBD2 aligns across 14 bases. Germline V gene data show CDR1 as MNHEY and CDR2 as SVGEGT. CDR3 length: 16 residues. J lost 9 bases, V lost 11 bases, and 15 bases had no gene match.

As concerns this clonotype: Since a much larger clone is just one base distant, this may be a read error. The chain combines TRBV28 with TRBJ1-2, with unresolved D. The CDR3 has 12 amino acids. Germline CDR1 reads MDHEN; CDR2 reads SYDVKM. CDR3 protein: CASSGLSEGYAF. The CDR3, as DNA: TGTGCCAGCAGTGGTCTGTCAGAGGGCTACGCCTTC.

About this clonotype itself: A read error may be the cause here, since a much bigger clone is one base away. The rearrangement links TRBV14 to TRBJ1-2, with D unresolved. Germline V lookup: CDR1 SGHDN, CDR2 FVKESK. The V end was cut by 2 bases, the J end by 2 bases, with 15 bases between. There are 16 residues in the CDR3. The CDR3 DNA reads as TGTGCCAGCAGCCAACCCCTGGCCGATCGGAACTATGGCTACACCTTC. Protein sequence: CASSQPLADRNYGYTF. The full variable domain, in which reference TRBV14 and TRBJ1-2 provide the parts outside the CDR3, is EAGVTQFPSHSVIEKGQTVTLRCDPISGHDNLYWYRRVMGKEIKFLLHFVKESKQDESGMPNNRFLAERTGGTYSTLKVQPAELEDSGVYFCASSQPLADRNYGYTFGSGTRLTVV.

As to this clonotype: The CDR3 end shows no conserved phenylalanine or tryptophan, and so a read error is likely. The genes are TRBV6-5 and TRBJ1-2, with TRBD1 matching over 7 bases. After removal of 2 bases from V and 4 bases from J, the junction contained 7 bases not matched to a gene. The CDR3 runs to 15 residues. Germline V gives CDR1 MNHEY, CDR2 SVGAGI. Here the CDR3 reads CASSYGGTDSYGYTL. The CDR3 DNA sequence: TGTGCCAGCAGTTACGGCGGGACAGACAGCTATGGCTACACCTTA.

This clonotype was detected many times. This chain joins TRBV15 and TRBJ2-7; D call uncertain. The V and J ends lost 1 base and 6 bases respectively, with 7 bases between them. The CDR3 consists of 12 residues. The germline CDR1 and CDR2 sequences are LNHNV and YYDKDF (reference sequence). The CDR3 nucleotides are TGTGCCACCAGCAGAGCAGGCCTCGAGCAGTACTTC. Protein product: CATSRAGLEQYF.

This clonotype was counted many times. The chain employs TRBV6-2 or TRBV6-3 and TRBJ2-7; D is uncertain. Germline V lookup: CDR1 MNHEY, CDR2 SVGEGT. The CDR3 has 14 residues. Trimming pared 4 bases from V and 3 bases from J, leaving 13 bases between. This CDR3 reads CASSLDTASYEQYF. The CDR3 region has the DNA TGTGCCAGCAGTTTAGACACGGCCAGCTACGAGCAGTACTTC.

This clonotype was observed a handful of times. This chain uses TRBV5-6 with TRBJ2-3, with 10 bases identical to TRBD2. V lost 4 bases to trimming and J lost 6 bases; unmatched junction nucleotides: 5. The CDR3 has 14 amino acids. Germline V CDR1 and CDR2: SGHDT, YYEEEE. This CDR3 reads CASSLGTSVDTQYF. CDR3 nucleotide sequence: TGTGCCAGCAGCCTGGGGACTAGCGTCGATACGCAGTATTTT. Complete variable domain (other parts from reference TRBV5-6 and TRBJ2-3): DAGVTQSPTHLIKTRGQQVTLRCSPKSGHDTVSWYQQALGQGPQFIFQYYEEEERQRGNFPDRFSGHQFPNYSSELNVNALLLGDSALYLCASSLGTSVDTQYFGPGTRLTVL.

On this clonotype itself: This may come from a read error, since a much larger clone is one base off. The CDR3 carries no conserved terminal phenylalanine or tryptophan, so it likely arises from a read error. The chain recombines TRBV4-2 with TRBJ2-3, with 8 bases identical to TRBD1. With 0 bases clipped from V and 6 bases from J, the junction kept 5 bases outside the gene matches. Germline V lookup: CDR1 LGHNA, CDR2 YNFKEQ. The length of the CDR3 is 15 residues. The CDR3 region has the DNA TGTGCCAGCAGCCAAGACGGGACAGGACGGGATACGCAGTATCTT. Protein product: CASSQDGTGRDTQYL.

This clonotype occurred many times. The V call is TRBV27, the J call TRBJ2-7; a possible D gene is TRBD2 (6 bases). The germline V and J ends were trimmed by 6 bases and 2 bases, with 11 bases remaining between them. Germline CDR1 is MNHEY and CDR2 is SMNVEV (reference sequence). The length of the CDR3 is 13 residues. CDR3 residues: CASSPRRAYEQYF. In DNA form, the CDR3 reads TGTGCCAGCAGCCCCCGGAGGGCCTACGAGCAGTACTTC.

Ten or more counts support this clonotype. V gene TRBV28 combines with J gene TRBJ1-5, with a possible D match to TRBD1 (5 bases). Germline assignment: CDR1 MDHEN and CDR2 SYDVKM. The CDR3 has 15 residues. Between the trimmed V and J ends, which lost 6 bases and 5 bases, there was a span of 17 bases. This CDR3 is CASRDQGWSYQPQHF. Here the CDR3 DNA reads TGTGCCAGCAGGGACCAGGGATGGTCCTATCAGCCCCAGCATTTT.

The rearrangement joins TRBV24-1 to TRBJ2-1; D ambiguous. The CDR3 loop spans 13 amino acids. The germline gives CDR1 KGHDR, CDR2 SFDVKD. The germline V and J ends were trimmed by 5 bases and 4 bases, with 8 bases remaining between them. The CDR3 DNA follows: TGTGCCACCAGTGTGAAAGCTTACAATGAGCAGTTCTTC. This encodes CATSVKAYNEQFF.

This clonotype was observed a single time. Possible read error: a much larger clone is one base away. The chain uses TRBV27 and TRBJ1-2; D unresolved. The germline V gene encodes CDR1 MNHEY and CDR2 SMNVEV (reference sequence). The CDR3 totals 14 residues. The CDR3 sequence: CASKPRQTNYGNTF. The CDR3 DNA is TGTGCCAGCAAGCCAAGACAAACTAACTATGGCAACACCTTC.

This clonotype was seen a few times. The rearrangement uses TRBV6-1 and TRBJ2-5, with D possibly matching TRBD2 (7 bases). CDR3 length: 15 residues. The ends were cut back, 7 bases at V and 1 base at J, with 16 bases in the middle. Germline CDR1 and CDR2: MNHNS and SASEGT. The CDR3 loop reads CASTKGVAGQETQYF. CDR3 in DNA: TGTGCCAGCACCAAGGGGGTAGCGGGCCAAGAGACCCAGTACTTC.

This chain joins TRBV7-9 and TRBJ2-2; D remains ambiguous. Germline V CDR1 and CDR2: SEHNR, FQNEAQ (reference sequence). The V gene lost 4 bases and the J gene lost 6 bases, with 6 bases spanning the gap. The length of the CDR3 is 12 residues. The CDR3 region has the DNA TGTGCCAGCAGCTCAAGGGCCGGGGAGCTGTTTTTT. Amino acids: CASSSRAGELFF. The full variable domain, rest sourced from reference TRBV7-9 and TRBJ2-2, is DTGVSQNPRHKITKRGQNVTFRCDPISEHNRLYWYRQTLGQGPEFLTYFQNEAQLEKSRLLSDRFSAERPKGSFSTLEIQRTEQGDSAMYLCASSSRAGELFFGEGSRLTVL.

The chain links TRBV20-1 to TRBJ1-2; 12 positions agree with TRBD1. CDR3 length: 15 amino acids. The V and J ends lost 5 bases and 5 bases, in that order; junction bases with no gene match: 9. Per germline, CDR1 DFQATT and CDR2 SNEGSKA (reference sequence). This CDR3 is CSAPPGTGGRYGYTF. Here the CDR3 DNA reads TGCAGTGCTCCCCCCGGGACAGGGGGCCGGTATGGCTACACCTTC.

J is TRBJ2-7 and V is TRBV3-1; maybe TRBD1 (7 bases). V lost 5 bases to trimming and J lost 4 bases, with 18 bases between them. Germline CDR1 and CDR2: LGHDT and YNNKEL (reference sequence). CDR3 length equals 15 residues. The DNA of the CDR3 is TGTGCCAGCAGCAAATCCGGGGCAGGGGGGTACGAGCAGTACTTC. This codes for CASSKSGAGGYEQYF.

Written as DNA, the CDR3 is TGCGCCAGCAGGCCGGGACAGAGCTCTGGAAACACCATATATTTT. Residues: CASRPGQSSGNTIYF. V usage is TRBV4-1 and J usage is TRBJ1-3, with 7 bases fitting TRBD1. The CDR3 spans 15 residues. CDR1 is MGHRA and CDR2 is YSYEKL in the germline V gene. With V trimmed by 6 bases and J by 0 bases, 5 bases remained unmatched.

In its sample, this clonotype was seen many times. The chain couples TRBV6-1 to TRBJ1-5; D is ambiguous. Germline V gives CDR1 MNHNS, CDR2 SASEGT. The CDR3 covers 13 residues. The ends were cut back, 4 bases at V and 2 bases at J, with 6 bases in the middle. Written as DNA, the CDR3 is TGTGCCAGCAGTGGGAAGGGCAATCAGCCCCAGCATTTT. It translates to CASSGKGNQPQHF.

This clonotype has a handful of counts. With a much larger clone just one base away, this may be a read error. This chain uses TRBV27 with TRBJ1-6; tentatively, D is TRBD1 (5 bases). Germline V lookup: CDR1 MNHEY, CDR2 SMNVEV (reference sequence). The V gene lost 5 bases and the J gene lost 8 bases, with 10 bases spanning the gap. The CDR3 has 13 residues. The CDR3 loop reads CASSTAGDSPLHF. In DNA, the CDR3 is TGTGCCAGCAGTACAGCGGGGGATTCACCCCTCCACTTT.

This clonotype was observed a few times. A junction boundary mismatches the germline segment, possibly from a read error. The chain couples TRBV5-1 to TRBJ2-1, with 7 bases matching TRBD1. The CDR3 has 14 residues. Germline lookup yields CDR1 SGHRS and CDR2 YFSETQ. The CDR3 bases are TGTGCCAGCAGCTTACAGGGGCGTGGGAATGAGCAGTTCTTC. This translates into CASSLQGRGNEQFF. The full variable domain, completed using reference TRBV5-1 and TRBJ2-1, is KAGVTQTPRYLIKTRGQQVTLSCSPISGHRSVSWYQQTPGQGLQFLFEYFSETQRNKGNFPGRFSGRQFSNSRSEMNVSTLELGDSALYLCASSLQGRGNEQFFGPGTRLTVL.